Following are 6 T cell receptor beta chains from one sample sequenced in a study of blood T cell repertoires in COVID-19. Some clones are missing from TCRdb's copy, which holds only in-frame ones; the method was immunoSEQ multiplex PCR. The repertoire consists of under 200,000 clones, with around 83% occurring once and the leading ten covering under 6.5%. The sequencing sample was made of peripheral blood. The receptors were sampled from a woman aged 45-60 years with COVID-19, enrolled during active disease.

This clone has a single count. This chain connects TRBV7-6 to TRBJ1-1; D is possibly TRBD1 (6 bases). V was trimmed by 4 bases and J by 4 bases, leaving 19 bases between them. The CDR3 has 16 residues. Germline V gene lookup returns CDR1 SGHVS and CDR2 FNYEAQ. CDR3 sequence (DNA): TGTGCCAGCAGCTCGACACAGGGAATGACTGGCACTGAAGCTTTCTTT. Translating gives CASSSTQGMTGTEAFF.

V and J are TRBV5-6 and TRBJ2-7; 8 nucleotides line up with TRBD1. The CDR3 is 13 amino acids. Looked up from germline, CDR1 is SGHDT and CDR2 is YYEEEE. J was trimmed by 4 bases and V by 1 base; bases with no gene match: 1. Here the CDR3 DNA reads TGTGCCAGCAGCTTGACAGGGGGGTACGAGCAGTACTTC. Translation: CASSLTGGYEQYF.

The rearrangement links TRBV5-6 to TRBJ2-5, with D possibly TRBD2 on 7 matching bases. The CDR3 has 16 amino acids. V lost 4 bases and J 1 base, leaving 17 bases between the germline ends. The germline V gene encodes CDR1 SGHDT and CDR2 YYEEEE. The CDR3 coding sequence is TGTGCCAGCAGCCAGAGGGGGGGGGCGAGCCAAGAGACCCAGTACTTC. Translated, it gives CASSQRGGASQETQYF. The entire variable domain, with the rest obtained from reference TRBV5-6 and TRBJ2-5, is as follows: DAGVTQSPTHLIKTRGQQVTLRCSPKSGHDTVSWYQQALGQGPQFIFQYYEEEERQRGNFPDRFSGHQFPNYSSELNVNALLLGDSALYLCASSQRGGASQETQYFGPGTRLLVL.

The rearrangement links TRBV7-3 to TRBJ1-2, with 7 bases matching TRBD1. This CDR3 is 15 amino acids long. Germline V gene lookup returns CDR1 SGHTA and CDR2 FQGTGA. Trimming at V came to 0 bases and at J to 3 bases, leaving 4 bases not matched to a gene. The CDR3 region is CASSLTGQTDYGYTF. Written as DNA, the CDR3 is TGTGCCAGCAGCTTAACGGGACAGACAGACTATGGCTACACCTTC.

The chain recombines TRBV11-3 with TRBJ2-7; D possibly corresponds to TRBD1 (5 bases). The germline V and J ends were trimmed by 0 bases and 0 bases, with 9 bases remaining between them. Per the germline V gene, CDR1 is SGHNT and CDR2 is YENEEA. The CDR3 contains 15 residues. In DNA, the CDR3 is TGTGCCAGCAGCTTAGATCAGGGAAGCTCCTACGAGCAGTACTTC. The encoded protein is CASSLDQGSSYEQYF.

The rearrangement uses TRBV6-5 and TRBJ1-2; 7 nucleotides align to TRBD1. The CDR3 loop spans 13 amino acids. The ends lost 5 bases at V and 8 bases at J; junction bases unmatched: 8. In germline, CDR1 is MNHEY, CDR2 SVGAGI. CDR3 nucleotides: TGTGCCAGCAGTCACAGGGGTGGGGAAGGCTACACCTTC. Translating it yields CASSHRGGEGYTF.